This entry lists 16 T cell receptor beta chains sequenced from one sample in a study of regulatory T cells in long-lasting Graves disease. In building TCR beta libraries, iRepertoire HTBI primers were used together with Arm-PCR of CDR3 regions. TCRdb fed the multiplex PCR reads into MiXCR, producing one record per CDR3 protein. The sample shows approximately 460,000 distinct CDR3 sequences, about 17% of them seen only once. Stated time point: newly diagnosed GD, antithyroid drugs for less than 3 months. The TCR library was made from RNA that had been extracted from PBMCs in TRIzol. These data were also filed under a second study, of T cells in Graves' hyperthyroidism and ophthalmopathy.

Here the sequenced sample was peripheral blood mononuclear cells (PBMCs), taken at new diagnosis, from a patient treated with antithyroid drugs. The source is a woman aged 25 to 45 with Graves disease.

This clonotype was seen many times. In DNA form, the CDR3 reads TGCGCCAGCAGCGACGGACTAGCGGGGACCTACGAGCAGTACTTC. As protein: CASSDGLAGTYEQYF. This chain connects TRBV5-1 to TRBJ2-7, with TRBD2 matching 12 bases. Looked up from germline, CDR1 is SGHRS and CDR2 is YFSETQ. The CDR3 runs to 15 residues. Trimming at V came to 4 bases and at J to 2 bases, leaving 4 bases not matched to a gene.

This clonotype was counted at least ten times. CDR3 nucleotides: TGTGCCAGCAGGTTCCCCTGGTCGGGGAATAATGAGCAGTTCTTC. Translated, it gives CASRFPWSGNNEQFF. The chain combines TRBV7-2 with TRBJ2-1; maybe TRBD2 (5 bases). The CDR3 consists of 15 residues. Germline V lookup: CDR1 SGHTA, CDR2 FQGNSA. Trimming stripped 6 bases from V and 7 bases from J, with 19 bases between.

This clonotype was detected ten times or more. The chain has TRBV20-1 and TRBJ2-7, with unresolved D. Germline V gives CDR1 DFQATT, CDR2 SNEGSKA (reference sequence). CDR3 length: 11 amino acids. The CDR3 DNA reads as TGCCTTGTTGCCTCAACCTACGAGCAGTACTTC. Translation: CLVASTYEQYF.

This clonotype has more than one count but fewer than ten. The chain employs TRBV10-3 and TRBJ2-7; D is perhaps TRBD1 or TRBD2 (5 bases each). This CDR3 spans 10 amino acids. In germline, CDR1 is ENHRY, CDR2 SYGVKD. Trimming cost V 11 bases and J 12 bases, with 17 bases left between them. The CDR3 here is CAPPPGTMYF. CDR3 sequence (DNA): TGTGCCCCCCCCCCAGGGACGATGTACTTC.

The chain is built from TRBV20-1 and TRBJ2-1, with TRBD2 identical over 13 bases. V was clipped by 4 bases and J by 7 bases; unmatched bases: 7. Per the germline V gene, CDR1 is DFQATT and CDR2 is SNEGSKA (reference sequence). The CDR3 sequence is 15 residues long. The CDR3 reads CSATTSGRALNEQFF. The DNA of the CDR3 is TGCAGTGCTACAACTAGCGGGAGGGCCTTAAATGAGCAGTTCTTC.

At least ten counts were recorded for this clonotype. The rearrangement joins TRBV7-9 to TRBJ1-5; 9 bases match TRBD1. This CDR3 is built from 16 residues. V shed 5 bases and J 3 bases; nucleotides not matched to a gene: 8. CDR1 is SEHNR and CDR2 is FQNEAQ in the germline V gene (reference sequence). CDR3 amino acids: CASSRATGGLNQPQHF. The CDR3, as DNA: TGTGCCAGCAGCCGCGCCACAGGGGGCCTCAATCAGCCCCAGCATTTT.

Regarding this clonotype: This sequence may be a read error, since a much larger clone differs from it by one base. V gene TRBV28 combines with J gene TRBJ2-2; TRBD2 matches 9 bases. The CDR3 is 21 amino acids. CDR1 is MDHEN and CDR2 is SYDVKM in the germline V gene. V lost 4 bases, J lost 6 bases, and 24 bases stayed unmatched. The CDR3 here is CASSSATMPAGREREAGELFF. CDR3 DNA sequence: TGTGCCAGCAGTTCAGCGACGATGCCGGCAGGGAGGGAGCGGGAGGCCGGGGAGCTGTTTTTT.

This clonotype showed up many times. The gene calls are TRBV6-1 and TRBJ2-7, with D perhaps TRBD2 (5 bases). CDR1 and CDR2 (germline): MNHNS, SASEGT. The CDR3 has 14 amino acids. V lost 7 bases and J lost 6, with 19 bases in between. The CDR3 loop is CASNQTRNCGEQYF. CDR3 in DNA: TGTGCCAGCAATCAAACTAGGAACTGTGGCGAGCAGTACTTC.

A word on this clonotype: Since no conserved phenylalanine or tryptophan closes the CDR3, a read error is the likely cause. The DNA is left out, because the CDR3 cannot be placed on it with certainty; the CDR3 is given as TCRdb lists it. This sequence joins TRBV7-2 and TRBJ2-7; the D call TRBD2 from the table was never checked on the DNA. The CDR3 region is 9 residues in length, termini included. The germline V gene has CDR1 SGHTA and CDR2 FQGNSA. The CDR3: CASSFLLAG.

At least ten counts were recorded for this clonotype. The V and J genes are TRBV6-2 or TRBV6-3 and TRBJ2-7, with 8 bases fitting TRBD1. Germline V gives CDR1 MNHEY, CDR2 SVGEGT. V was pared by 5 bases and J by 5 bases, with 5 bases of the junction left unmatched. The CDR3 extends over 13 amino acids. The CDR3 DNA is TGTGCCAGCAGTCCTCGGACAGGGAACGAGCAGTACTTC. It yields the protein CASSPRTGNEQYF.

This clonotype has at least ten counts. The chain has TRBV20-1 and TRBJ2-1, with TRBD1 matching over 7 bases. The CDR3 is 16 residues long. Losses at the gene ends were 5 bases for V and 0 bases for J; bases not matched to a gene: 10. Germline V gives CDR1 DFQATT, CDR2 SNEGSKA (reference sequence). Here the CDR3 reads CSAVGQLSDSYNEQFF. The CDR3 DNA reads as TGCAGTGCTGTGGGACAGCTATCTGACTCCTACAATGAGCAGTTCTTC.

This clonotype came up many times. This chain connects TRBV5-1 to TRBJ2-5; 10 bases line up with TRBD1. Germline V CDR1 and CDR2: SGHRS, YFSETQ. V gave up 5 bases and J gave up 0 bases; unmatched junction bases: 4. This CDR3 is built from 15 residues. In DNA, the CDR3 is TGCGCCAGCAGTCCGGGACAGGGGTACCAAGAGACCCAGTACTTC. This gives the protein CASSPGQGYQETQYF.

A word on this clonotype: The junction departs from the called germline gene at one end, perhaps through a read error. V and J are TRBV6-2 or TRBV6-3 and TRBJ2-1; weak D call: TRBD2 (9 bases). The V gene's germline CDR1 is MNHEY and CDR2 SVGEGT. The CDR3 spans 19 residues. CDR3 residues: CANSARQGRFASGIDEQFF. The CDR3 bases are TGTGCCAACAGTGCAAGACAGGGGCGTTTTGCTAGCGGGATAGATGAGCAGTTCTTC.

This clonotype was recorded at least ten times. For the CDR3, the DNA is TGTGCCAGCAGCTTAACCCAAGGCGGGAGGGACAATGAGCAGTTCTTC. It specifies CASSLTQGGRDNEQFF. V is TRBV13 and J is TRBJ2-1; 9 bases are shared with TRBD2. V lost 2 bases to trimming and J lost 5 bases; unmatched junction nucleotides: 7. Germline V CDR1 and CDR2: PRHDT, FYEKMQ (reference sequence). The CDR3 runs to 16 residues.

The V and J genes are TRBV6-1 and TRBJ2-4; D might be TRBD1 or TRBD2, each matching 6 bases. CDR3 length: 15 residues. V shed 5 bases and J shed 1 base, with 12 bases lying between them. The germline CDR1 and CDR2 sequences are MNHNS and SASEGT. The CDR3 bases are TGTGCCAGCAGTAGGGGGGTCCGGGCCAAAAACATTCAGTACTTC. The encoded protein is CASSRGVRAKNIQYF.

Notes on this clonotype: An end of the junction differs from the germline gene, which may be a read error. V gene TRBV2 combines with J gene TRBJ2-1; 9 bases fit TRBD2. The CDR3 extends over 15 amino acids. Germline CDR1 is SNHLY and CDR2 is FYNNEI. For the CDR3, the DNA is TGTGCCAGCAGTAACGGACTAGCGAACTACAATGAGCAGTCCTTC. As protein: CASSNGLANYNEQSF.